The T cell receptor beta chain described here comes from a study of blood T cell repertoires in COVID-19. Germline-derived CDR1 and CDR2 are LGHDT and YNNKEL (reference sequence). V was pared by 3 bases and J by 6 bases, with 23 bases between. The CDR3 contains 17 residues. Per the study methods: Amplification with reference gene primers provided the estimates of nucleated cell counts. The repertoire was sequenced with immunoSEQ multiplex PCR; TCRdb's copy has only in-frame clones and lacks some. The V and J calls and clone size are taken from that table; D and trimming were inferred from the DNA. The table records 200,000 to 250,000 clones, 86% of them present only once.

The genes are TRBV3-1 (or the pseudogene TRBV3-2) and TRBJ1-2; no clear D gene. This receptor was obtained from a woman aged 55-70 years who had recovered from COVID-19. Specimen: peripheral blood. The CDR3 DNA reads TGTGCCAGCAGCCAGCTCCGGACTCCTGGTTCTTCGGATGGCTACACCTTC. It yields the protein CASSQLRTPGSSDGYTF.